Below are 21 T cell receptor beta chains sequenced from a single sample in a study of cytomegalovirus exposure and HLA in healthy donors. PCR primers comprised 60 Vbeta and 13 Jbeta primers. Profiled with immunoSEQ multiplex PCR; TCRdb holds only in-frame clones, not every one. Of about 110,000 clones listed, around 75% are singletons. Specimen: PBMCs. The receptor source for this set is a male donor in good health and CMV-seropositive.

This sequence joins TRBV27 and TRBJ2-5, with TRBD2 matching over 7 bases. Germline V lookup: CDR1 MNHEY, CDR2 SMNVEV (reference sequence). CDR3 length: 14 residues. The ends lost 2 bases at V and 2 bases at J; junction bases unmatched: 2. CDR3 DNA: TGTGCCAGCAGTTTAGCGGGGGTACAAGAGACCCAGTACTTC. Encoded protein: CASSLAGVQETQYF.

A word on this clone: The same CDR3 can be traced to other DNA sequences in this sample. The gene calls are TRBV29-1 and TRBJ2-1, with 7 bases identical to TRBD2. The junction had 0 bases not matched to a gene; V was cut back by 3 bases and J by 4 bases. CDR1 is SQVTM, CDR2 ANQGSEA, per germline. The CDR3 spans 12 residues. CDR3 sequence: CSVERGYNEQFF. The CDR3, as DNA: TGCAGCGTTGAGCGGGGGTACAATGAGCAGTTCTTC.

The chain links TRBV7-6 to TRBJ1-4; D is undetermined. V lost 3 bases to trimming and J lost 8 bases, with 10 bases between them. The germline gives CDR1 SGHVS, CDR2 FNYEAQ. The CDR3 sequence is 13 residues long. CDR3 bases: TGTGCCAGCAGCTTCGGAGTTCCCGAAAAACTGTTTTTT. Translated: CASSFGVPEKLFF.

The chain has TRBV13 and TRBJ2-2; the match to TRBD2 covers 11 bases. The V segment lost 2 bases and the J segment 5 bases; nucleotides outside the gene matches: 4. This CDR3 spans 16 amino acids. Germline loops: CDR1 PRHDT, CDR2 FYEKMQ (reference sequence). CDR3 loop: CASSLLAGGETGELFF. The CDR3 DNA is TGTGCCAGCAGCTTACTAGCGGGAGGAGAGACCGGGGAGCTGTTTTTT.

The V call is TRBV29-1, the J call TRBJ2-7; 11 positions match TRBD1. Per the germline V gene, CDR1 is SQVTM and CDR2 is ANQGSEA. The CDR3 extends over 14 amino acids. V shed 0 bases and J 10 bases; nucleotides not matched to a gene: 8. CDR3 sequence reads: CSVEDLRTGGFQYF. The DNA of the CDR3 is TGCAGCGTTGAAGACCTTAGGACAGGGGGCTTCCAGTACTTC.

The chain joins TRBV29-1 to TRBJ1-2; D perhaps matches TRBD1 (5 bases). V lost 4 bases and J lost 4, with 10 bases in between. Germline V gene lookup returns CDR1 SQVTM and CDR2 ANQGSEA. This CDR3 region has 12 residues. For the CDR3, the DNA is TGCAGCGTTGGGGCGGGGCCCTATGGCTACACCTTC. Its translation: CSVGAGPYGYTF.

The rearrangement uses TRBV7-6 and TRBJ2-5; tentative D call: TRBD2 (7 bases). CDR3 size: 14 residues. Germline lookup yields CDR1 SGHVS and CDR2 FNYEAQ. Trimming took 10 bases from V and 5 from J, leaving 20 bases between them. CDR3 bases: TGTGCCACCCCGGATGGGGGGGCGGGGGAGACCCAGTACTTC. It codes for CATPDGGAGETQYF. The full variable domain, rest sourced from reference TRBV7-6 and TRBJ2-5, is GAGVSQSPRYKVTKRGQDVALRCDPISGHVSLYWYRQALGQGPEFLTYFNYEAQQDKSGLPNDRFSAERPEGSISTLTIQRTEQRDSAMYRCATPDGGAGETQYFGPGTRLLVL.

The chain is built from TRBV15 and TRBJ2-7, with 7 positions matching TRBD2. The CDR3 is 16 residues long. The junction had 5 bases not matched to a gene; V was cut back by 0 bases and J by 0 bases. CDR1 LNHNV and CDR2 YYDKDF come from the germline V gene (reference sequence). This chain's CDR3 is CATSRDGRETSYEQYF. In DNA, the CDR3 is TGTGCCACCAGCAGAGATGGGAGGGAAACCTCCTACGAGCAGTACTTC.

The V call is TRBV30, the J call TRBJ2-1; D gene unclear. The CDR3 sequence is 13 residues long. V lost 2 bases and J lost 9, with 14 bases in between. Germline values: CDR1 GTSNPN, CDR2 SVGIG (reference sequence). The CDR3 sequence is CAWSRSLSTEQFF. The CDR3 DNA follows: TGTGCCTGGAGTCGCTCCTTGAGTACTGAGCAGTTCTTC.

This chain links TRBV29-1 with TRBJ2-1; D perhaps matches TRBD1 (6 bases). This CDR3 has 14 amino acids. Trimming took 5 bases from V and 0 from J, leaving 11 bases between them. CDR1 is SQVTM and CDR2 is ANQGSEA in the germline V gene. This chain's CDR3 is CSVPRGSSYNEQFF. In nucleotides, the CDR3 is TGCAGCGTTCCCAGGGGAAGCTCCTACAATGAGCAGTTCTTC.

The V gene is TRBV15, the J gene TRBJ2-5, with D maybe TRBD1 (6 bases). CDR3 length equals 14 residues. Germline V CDR1 and CDR2: LNHNV, YYDKDF (reference sequence). V was shortened by 1 base and J by 5 bases, with 11 bases between the two germline ends. CDR3 region: CATSRGRGGETQYF. CDR3 DNA: TGTGCCACCAGCAGAGGCAGGGGTGGGGAGACCCAGTACTTC.

The rearrangement joins TRBV29-1 to TRBJ2-1; TRBD2 agrees at 8 bases. Losses at the gene ends were 0 bases for V and 4 bases for J; bases not matched to a gene: 5. The CDR3 contains 15 residues. The germline gives CDR1 SQVTM, CDR2 ANQGSEA. The CDR3 protein is CSVEDLSGAYNEQFF. The CDR3 nucleotides read TGCAGCGTTGAAGATCTTAGCGGGGCTTACAATGAGCAGTTCTTC.

V usage is TRBV6-6 and J usage is TRBJ2-5, with a tentative D call TRBD1 (5 bases). The CDR3 has 15 residues. Looked up from germline, CDR1 is MNHNY and CDR2 is SVGAGI (reference sequence). The V end was cut by 7 bases, the J end by 5 bases, with 20 bases between. The CDR3 region has the DNA TGTGCCAGCACGACTCCGACAGTGTCTTGGGAGACCCAGTACTTC. This codes for CASTTPTVSWETQYF.

CDR3: CASSEATTRTEAFF. The DNA of the CDR3 is TGTGCCAGCAGTGAAGCGACAACCCGCACTGAAGCTTTCTTT. This chain connects TRBV2 to TRBJ1-1; D is unclear. This CDR3 comprises 14 residues. The V end was cut by 0 bases, the J end by 4 bases, with 9 bases between. Germline CDR1 reads SNHLY; CDR2 reads FYNNEI.

In this sample, this clone turned up once. The chain combines TRBV29-1 with TRBJ2-2; D possibly corresponds to TRBD1 (6 bases). Trimming shortened V by 7 bases and J by 2 bases, and 11 bases separated the two germline ends. CDR3 size: 13 residues. The germline V gene encodes CDR1 SQVTM and CDR2 ANQGSEA. The CDR3 is CSGTTGNTGELFF. The CDR3, as DNA: TGCAGCGGAACGACAGGAAACACCGGGGAGCTGTTTTTT.

Comments on this clone: The germline gene is not matched at one end of the junction; a read error may be the cause. CDR3 residues: CASSSRDRRPLAF. The CDR3 DNA reads TGTGCCAGCAGTTCGCGGGACAGGCGACCCCTTGCCTTC. The chain couples TRBV27 to TRBJ1-2, with 8 nucleotides matching TRBD1. Germline CDR1 reads MNHEY; CDR2 reads SMNVEV (reference sequence). The CDR3 sequence is 13 residues long.

This sequence joins TRBV6-5 and TRBJ2-7; TRBD2 agrees at 12 bases. The ends lost 4 bases at V and 5 bases at J; junction bases unmatched: 6. This CDR3 spans 15 amino acids. Germline V CDR1 and CDR2: MNHEY, SVGAGI. The CDR3 DNA reads TGTGCCAGCAGTTCACTAGCGGGGGGTATTGACGAGCAGTACTTC. This codes for CASSSLAGGIDEQYF.

This clone was found once. The chain couples TRBV4-2 to TRBJ1-2, with 7 bases lining up with TRBD1. V lost 2 bases and J lost 4; bases outside the gene matches: 1. There are 13 residues in the CDR3. Germline loops: CDR1 LGHNA, CDR2 YNFKEQ. The CDR3 DNA sequence: TGTGCCAGCAGCCAAACAGGGGTCTATGGCTACACCTTC. This encodes CASSQTGVYGYTF.

The chain is built from TRBV6-5 and TRBJ1-5; D is ambiguous. The CDR3 runs 14 residues. Germline CDR1 and CDR2: MNHEY and SVGAGI. Trimming removed 0 bases from V and 4 bases from J, with 7 bases in between. The CDR3 sequence: CASSYSRSNQPQHF. DNA for the CDR3: TGTGCCAGCAGTTACTCGAGGTCTAATCAGCCCCAGCATTTT.

This clone was seen only a few times. The genes are TRBV28 and TRBJ2-2; D is possibly TRBD2 (6 bases). Trimming stripped 7 bases from V and 1 base from J, with 10 bases between. Germline lookup yields CDR1 MDHEN and CDR2 SYDVKM. The CDR3 totals 14 residues. CDR3 loop: CASKAGWNTGELFF. The DNA for the CDR3 is TGTGCCAGCAAGGCGGGGTGGAACACCGGGGAGCTGTTTTTT.

This clone has a handful of counts. The chain employs TRBV6-6 and TRBJ1-1; D might be TRBD1 (6 bases). V was clipped by 4 bases and J by 0 bases, with 12 bases between them. The CDR3 sequence is 15 residues long. The germline V gene has CDR1 MNHNY and CDR2 SVGAGI (reference sequence). CDR3 sequence: CASSFGTRVNTEAFF. CDR3 coding DNA: TGTGCCAGCAGTTTCGGGACACGAGTGAACACTGAAGCTTTCTTT.